This TCR beta chain was identified during a study of blood T cells in healthy people across ages. Study background: The template switching approach captured approximately one barcoded beta molecule for every two T cells. Study conclusions and caveats: Observed TCR beta diversity per million T cells went down as age went up. This fall followed a roughly linear course with age.

A J-beta primer mix and a sample-barcoded 5' primer were used in a second PCR of about 7 to 12 cycles. A minimum of 2.5 million CDR3-containing paired-end reads was obtained for each sample. In TCRdb, the 5' RACE reads were re-called with MiXCR into one record per CDR3 protein. The data show 450,000 to 600,000 distinct CDR3 sequences, 25% to 35% seen once. Germline assignment: CDR1 DFQATT and CDR2 SNEGSKA (reference sequence). The germline V and J ends were trimmed by 3 bases and 7 bases, with 12 bases remaining between them. The CDR3 sequence is 12 residues long. This clonotype was seen only a few times. Its target is unknown. In addition, the sample was reused for a study of T cells of mothers and their children.

The sequenced sample consisted of blood. The TCR comes from a boy aged 2 to 9 in good health. This rearrangement joins TRBV20-1 to TRBJ2-5, with D perhaps TRBD1 or TRBD2 (6 bases each). The CDR3 DNA reads TGCAGTGCTAGTGGAGGGGGGCGGACCCAGTACTTC. Translating gives CSASGGGRTQYF.